One sample yielded the 20 T cell receptor beta chains listed below, sequenced in a study of OX40 agonist ivuxolimab in advanced cancers. Sequenced by immunoSEQ multiplex PCR; TCRdb stores in-frame clones only, minus some. The data show some 80,000 clones, about 83% seen once. Sequencing used CD4+ or CD8+ T cells sorted from blood, obtained in a trial of the OX40 agonist ivuxolimab. These receptors were taken from an adult with an advanced solid tumor such as melanoma, head and neck, liver or kidney cancer.

This sequence joins TRBV5-6 and TRBJ1-1; D is ambiguous. This CDR3 is built from 13 residues. The V end lost 0 bases, the J end lost 8 bases, and 11 bases lay between the germline ends. Germline CDR1 and CDR2: SGHDT and YYEEEE. The DNA of the CDR3 is TGTGCCAGCAGCTTGGGCCGTTTGGTGGAAGCTTTCTTT. Its translation: CASSLGRLVEAFF.

The chain combines TRBV19 with TRBJ1-1, with 8 bases matching TRBD1. This CDR3 has 12 residues. V lost 7 bases and J lost 11; bases outside the gene matches: 9. CDR1 is LNHDA and CDR2 is SQIVND in the germline V gene (reference sequence). CDR3 nucleotide sequence: TGTGCCAGTACTAAGACAGGGGTCGGTGCTTTCTTT. Protein product: CASTKTGVGAFF. Variable domain in full (rest from reference TRBV19 and TRBJ1-1): DGGITQSPKYLFRKEGQNVTLSCEQNLNHDAMYWYRQDPGQGLRLIYYSQIVNDFQKGDIAEGYSVSREKKESFPLTVTSAQKNPTAFYLCASTKTGVGAFFGQGTRLTVV.

The rearrangement links TRBV7-9 to TRBJ1-5, with D unresolved. Germline V lookup: CDR1 SEHNR, CDR2 FQNEAQ (reference sequence). Trimming pared 1 base from V and 2 bases from J, leaving 12 bases between. This CDR3 comprises 16 residues. This CDR3 reads CASSLGGSRGNQPQHF. The DNA for the CDR3 is TGTGCCAGCAGCTTAGGGGGATCCCGGGGCAATCAGCCCCAGCATTTT.

This rearrangement joins TRBV6-6 to TRBJ2-2; D tentatively reads TRBD1 or TRBD2 (5 bases each). Germline V gives CDR1 MNHNY, CDR2 SVGAGI (reference sequence). The V and J ends lost 0 bases and 6 bases respectively, with 11 bases between them. This CDR3 spans 15 amino acids. The CDR3, as DNA: TGTGCCAGCAGTTACTCGGTGGGGACCCCCGGGGAGCTGTTTTTT. This sequence encodes CASSYSVGTPGELFF.

CDR3 nucleotides: TGTGCCAGTAGTATAGGAGTGGACAGGGGGCATGGCTACACCTTC. As protein: CASSIGVDRGHGYTF. The rearrangement joins TRBV19 to TRBJ1-2, with TRBD1 matching 11 bases. The V and J ends lost 1 base and 6 bases, in that order; junction bases with no gene match: 4. This CDR3 region has 15 residues. Germline values: CDR1 LNHDA, CDR2 SQIVND (reference sequence).

The J gene is TRBJ1-1, the V gene TRBV6-1; D gene unclear. Per the germline V gene, CDR1 is MNHNS and CDR2 is SASEGT. Trimming cost V 8 bases and J 2 bases, with 6 bases left between them. CDR3 length: 11 residues. This chain's CDR3 is CASGGNTEAFF. In DNA, the CDR3 is TGTGCCAGCGGCGGAAACACTGAAGCTTTCTTT.

The CDR3 coding sequence is TGTGCCTGGAGTCCCGACTCTGGAAACACCATATATTTT. Residues: CAWSPDSGNTIYF. The chain uses TRBV30 and TRBJ1-3; D is unresolved. V was pared by 2 bases and J by 0 bases, with 5 bases between. Per germline, CDR1 GTSNPN and CDR2 SVGIG (reference sequence). This CDR3 comprises 13 residues.

This chain's CDR3 is CASGSGTSGRYSGANVLTF. The CDR3 nucleotides are TGTGCCAGCGGCTCCGGGACTAGCGGGCGCTACTCTGGGGCCAACGTCCTGACTTTC. The chain has TRBV7-9 and TRBJ2-6, with 12 positions matching TRBD2. The junction had 11 bases not matched to a gene; V was cut back by 8 bases and J by 0 bases. This CDR3 has 19 amino acids. From germline, CDR1 is SEHNR and CDR2 FQNEAQ (reference sequence).

This chain joins TRBV30 and TRBJ1-5; maybe TRBD1 (6 bases). CDR3 size: 15 residues. V was shortened by 0 bases and J by 4 bases, with 13 bases between the two germline ends. CDR1 and CDR2 from the germline V gene are GTSNPN and SVGIG (reference sequence). CDR3 DNA: TGTGCCTGGAGTGTGTCGCCGGGGGCGAATCAGCCCCAGCATTTT. It yields the protein CAWSVSPGANQPQHF.

The gene calls are TRBV11-3 and TRBJ2-2; D gene ambiguous. CDR3 length equals 17 residues. V lost 1 base, J lost 5 bases, and 17 bases lay in between. The germline V gene encodes CDR1 SGHNT and CDR2 YENEEA. The CDR3 region has the DNA TGTGCCAGCAGCTTAGGCATCTCACCCGAAACAACCGGGGAGCTGTTTTTT. It is translated as CASSLGISPETTGELFF.

About this clone: Other DNA sequences in the same sample also yield this CDR3. The CDR3 bases are TGTGCCAGCAAATATCAAGAGACCCAGTACTTC. Protein: CASKYQETQYF. The chain employs TRBV2 and TRBJ2-5; D call uncertain. CDR1 is SNHLY and CDR2 is FYNNEI in the germline V gene. Trimming cost V 7 bases and J 2 bases, with 5 bases left between them. This CDR3 region has 11 residues.

This rearrangement joins TRBV7-6 to TRBJ2-7; perhaps TRBD1 as D (6 bases). Germline V lookup: CDR1 SGHVS, CDR2 FNYEAQ. V dropped 10 bases and J dropped 0 bases, with 19 bases sitting between them. This CDR3 is 15 amino acids long. The CDR3 here is CANPYRDNFSYEQYF. The DNA of the CDR3 is TGTGCCAACCCCTACAGGGACAATTTCTCCTACGAGCAGTACTTC.

J is TRBJ2-2 and V is TRBV9, with 7 bases fitting TRBD1. The CDR3 has 18 residues. Germline CDR1 is SGDLS and CDR2 is YYNGEE. After removal of 4 bases from V and 0 bases from J, the junction contained 12 bases not matched to a gene. The CDR3 DNA reads TGTGCCAGCAGCCTATCGAAACAGGGACAGACGAACACCGGGGAGCTGTTTTTT. Its translation: CASSLSKQGQTNTGELFF. The whole variable domain, remainder taken from reference TRBV9 and TRBJ2-2, is DSGVTQTPKHLITATGQRVTLRCSPRSGDLSVYWYQQSLDQGLQFLIQYYNGEERAKGNILERFSAQQFPDLHSELNLSSLELGDSALYFCASSLSKQGQTNTGELFFGEGSRLTVL.

This chain uses TRBV7-7 with TRBJ2-5, with 9 bases identical to TRBD1. Germline V gene sequence: CDR1 SSHAT, CDR2 FNYEAQ (reference sequence). CDR3 length: 16 amino acids. Trimming removed 5 bases from V and 2 bases from J; junction bases left unmatched: 9. The CDR3 DNA follows: TGTGCCAGCAGCCTCGGGACAGGGAGTGGGCAAGAGACCCAGTACTTC. Translation: CASSLGTGSGQETQYF.

This chain links TRBV19 with TRBJ2-5, with 15 bases identical to TRBD2. V gave up 6 bases and J gave up 1 base; unmatched junction bases: 0. CDR1 LNHDA and CDR2 SQIVND come from the germline V gene (reference sequence). The CDR3 has 15 residues. The CDR3 DNA follows: TGTGCCAGTAGGGGACTAGCGGGGGGCCAAGAGACCCAGTACTTC. Translating it yields CASRGLAGGQETQYF. Combining the CDR3 with reference TRBV19 and TRBJ2-5 gives the whole variable domain DGGITQSPKYLFRKEGQNVTLSCEQNLNHDAMYWYRQDPGQGLRLIYYSQIVNDFQKGDIAEGYSVSREKKESFPLTVTSAQKNPTAFYLCASRGLAGGQETQYFGPGTRLLVL.

The table lists this clone with a few counts. One junction end does not reproduce the germline sequence, and a read error may be involved. The chain combines TRBV28 with TRBJ2-2; maybe TRBD1 (6 bases). This CDR3 comprises 15 residues. Per the germline V gene, CDR1 is MDHEN and CDR2 is SYDVKM. CDR3 residues: CASKGVEWNTGELFF. CDR3 DNA: TGTGCGAGCAAGGGGGTGGAATGGAACACCGGGGAGCTGTTTTTT.

The chain uses TRBV2 and TRBJ2-5; unclear D gene. This CDR3 is built from 9 residues. CDR1 SNHLY and CDR2 FYNNEI come from the germline V gene. V was clipped by 8 bases and J by 4 bases, with 2 bases between them. The CDR3 bases are TGTGCCAGCCGAGAGACCCAGTACTTC. This encodes CASRETQYF.

The chain is built from TRBV5-1 and TRBJ2-5; D unresolved. Between the trimmed V and J ends, which lost 3 bases and 1 base, there was a span of 7 bases. The CDR3 is 13 residues long. The germline V gene has CDR1 SGHRS and CDR2 YFSETQ. The CDR3: CASSSRFQETQYF. CDR3 nucleotide sequence: TGCGCCAGCAGCTCGAGATTCCAAGAGACCCAGTACTTC.

The chain couples TRBV30 to TRBJ2-1; either TRBD1 or TRBD2 may fit D (5 bases each). Trimming took 5 bases from V and 5 from J, leaving 16 bases between them. Germline values: CDR1 GTSNPN, CDR2 SVGIG (reference sequence). The CDR3 totals 14 residues. CDR3 coding DNA: TGTGCCTGGGGCGAGGGGAATCTGAACAATGAGCAGTTCTTC. It codes for CAWGEGNLNNEQFF.

V gene TRBV10-3 combines with J gene TRBJ2-7; 10 positions match TRBD2. The CDR3 totals 14 residues. Germline V gives CDR1 ENHRY, CDR2 SYGVKD. After removal of 7 bases from V and 4 bases from J, the junction contained 7 bases not matched to a gene. The CDR3 nucleotides read TGTGCCATCAAGCGAGCGGGAGGGAATTACGAGCAGTACTTC. It is translated as CAIKRAGGNYEQYF.